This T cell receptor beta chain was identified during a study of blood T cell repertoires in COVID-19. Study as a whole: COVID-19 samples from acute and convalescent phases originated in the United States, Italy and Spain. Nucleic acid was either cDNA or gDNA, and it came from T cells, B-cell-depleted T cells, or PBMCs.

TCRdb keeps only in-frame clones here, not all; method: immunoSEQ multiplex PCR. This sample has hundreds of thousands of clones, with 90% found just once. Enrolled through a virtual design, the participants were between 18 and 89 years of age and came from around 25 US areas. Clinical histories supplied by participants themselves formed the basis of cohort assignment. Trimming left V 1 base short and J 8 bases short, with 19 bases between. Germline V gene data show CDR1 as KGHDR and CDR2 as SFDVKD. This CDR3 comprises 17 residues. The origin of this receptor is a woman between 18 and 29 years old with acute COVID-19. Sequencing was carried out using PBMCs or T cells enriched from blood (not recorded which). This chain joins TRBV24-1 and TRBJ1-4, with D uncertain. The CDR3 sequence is CATSDFPLWFREEKLFF. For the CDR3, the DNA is TGTGCCACCAGTGATTTCCCCCTATGGTTTCGAGAAGAAAAACTGTTTTTT.